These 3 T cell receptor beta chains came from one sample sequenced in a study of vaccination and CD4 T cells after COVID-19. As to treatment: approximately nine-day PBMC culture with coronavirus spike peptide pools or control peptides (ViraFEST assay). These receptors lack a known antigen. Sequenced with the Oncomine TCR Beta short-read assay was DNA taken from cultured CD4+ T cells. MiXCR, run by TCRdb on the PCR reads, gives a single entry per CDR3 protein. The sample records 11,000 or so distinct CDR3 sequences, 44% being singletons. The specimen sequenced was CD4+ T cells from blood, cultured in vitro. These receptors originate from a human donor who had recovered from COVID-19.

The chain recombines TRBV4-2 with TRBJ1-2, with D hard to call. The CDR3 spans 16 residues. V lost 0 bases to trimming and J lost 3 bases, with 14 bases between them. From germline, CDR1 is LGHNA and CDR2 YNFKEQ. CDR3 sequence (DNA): TGTGCCAGCAGCCAAGACGACAAAGCCCGCCACTATGGCTACACCTTC. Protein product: CASSQDDKARHYGYTF.

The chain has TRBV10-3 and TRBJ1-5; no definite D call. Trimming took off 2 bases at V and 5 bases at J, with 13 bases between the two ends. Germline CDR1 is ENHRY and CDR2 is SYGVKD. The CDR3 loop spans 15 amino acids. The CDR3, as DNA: TGTGCCATCAGTGAGAGTAACGCCGCGGATCAGCCCCAGCATTTT. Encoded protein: CAISESNAADQPQHF.

In nucleotides, the CDR3 is TGTGCCAGCAGCCCTACCCGGGGGCTACAAGAGACCCAGTACTTC. It translates to CASSPTRGLQETQYF. The chain uses TRBV9 and TRBJ2-5; D could derive from TRBD1 or TRBD2 (6 bases each). The germline V gene encodes CDR1 SGDLS and CDR2 YYNGEE. CDR3 length: 15 amino acids. The V and J ends lost 4 bases and 2 bases respectively, with 15 bases between them.